This entry lists 22 T cell receptor beta chains sequenced from one sample in a study of beta chain features in type 1 diabetes. The investigators reverse transcribed all of the isolated RNA, so they sequenced expressed TCRB transcripts. Produced via immunoSEQ multiplex PCR; TCRdb's table is partial and in-frame only. The table lists about 260,000 clones, 20% of them singletons. Their antigens remain unidentified. Overall study findings and caveats: People with Type 1 diabetes carried modestly yet significantly shorter TCRB CDR3s in all four CD4+ subsets.

Sequencing was carried out using naive CD4+ T cells from blood. Receptor source: a woman between 35 and 50 years old with type 1 diabetes.

This clone was seen more than once but under ten times. The V gene is TRBV5-1, the J gene TRBJ2-1, with a weak D call TRBD2 (6 bases). The CDR3 runs to 16 residues. V was shortened by 0 bases and J by 0 bases, with 10 bases between the two germline ends. Germline CDR1 and CDR2: SGHRS and YFSETQ. The CDR3 DNA reads TGCGCCAGCAGCTTGGACGCCGGGGGCTCCTACAATGAGCAGTTCTTC. Amino acids: CASSLDAGGSYNEQFF.

The sample holds a few counts of this clone. The rearrangement links TRBV5-4 to TRBJ1-4; D might be TRBD1 (6 bases). The CDR3 runs 17 residues. The V end lost 0 bases, the J end lost 0 bases, and 12 bases lay between the germline ends. Germline CDR1 reads SGHNT; CDR2 reads YYREEE (reference sequence). The CDR3 coding sequence is TGTGCCAGCAGCTTGGCCCCCGGGACATCAACTAATGAAAAACTGTTTTTT. Translated: CASSLAPGTSTNEKLFF.

This clone was found a few times. This sample includes further DNA sequences coding for the same CDR3. CDR3 in amino acids: CASSYQGQETQYF. CDR3 coding DNA: TGTGCCAGCAGTTACCAGGGCCAAGAGACCCAGTACTTC. J is TRBJ2-5 and V is TRBV6-5; D might be TRBD1 (5 bases). V lost 2 bases, J lost 1 base, and 5 bases lay in between. Germline CDR1 and CDR2: MNHEY and SVGAGI. The CDR3 runs to 13 residues.

This clone has more than one count but fewer than ten. The chain joins TRBV5-4 to TRBJ2-1; D is undetermined. Germline V gene data show CDR1 as SGHNT and CDR2 as YYREEE (reference sequence). The CDR3 runs to 12 residues. V was pared by 4 bases and J by 7 bases, with 9 bases between. CDR3 nucleotides: TGTGCCAGCAGCACGGTCCTAAATGAGCAGTTCTTC. It specifies CASSTVLNEQFF.

The V and J genes are TRBV9 and TRBJ1-2; 8 bases line up with TRBD1. With 2 bases clipped from V and 1 base from J, the junction kept 4 bases outside the gene matches. Germline assignment: CDR1 SGDLS and CDR2 YYNGEE. CDR3 size: 15 residues. CDR3 DNA: TGTGCCAGCAGCGTGAGGGACAGGCTTAACTATGGCTACACCTTC. This codes for CASSVRDRLNYGYTF.

This clone appeared a few times. The chain carries TRBV18 and TRBJ2-1; TRBD2 matches 8 bases. V dropped 4 bases and J dropped 5; count of bases not matched to a gene: 4. Germline V gene sequence: CDR1 KGHSH, CDR2 LQKENI. This CDR3 contains 14 residues. The CDR3 DNA reads as TGTGCCAGCTCACGAGGACTAGCCGACAATGAGCAGTTCTTC. Protein product: CASSRGLADNEQFF.

The J gene is TRBJ2-5, the V gene TRBV18, with D maybe TRBD1 (5 bases). Germline V gives CDR1 KGHSH, CDR2 LQKENI. This CDR3 is built from 13 residues. V lost 2 bases to trimming and J lost 2 bases, with 6 bases between them. DNA for the CDR3: TGTGCCAGCTCACCAGGGGCTCAAGAGACCCAGTACTTC. Amino acids: CASSPGAQETQYF.

This clone has more than one count but fewer than ten. The rearrangement links TRBV5-4 to TRBJ2-7; D not resolved. The V gene's germline CDR1 is SGHNT and CDR2 YYREEE (reference sequence). The CDR3 is made up of 13 amino acids. The V gene lost 0 bases and the J gene lost 3 bases, with 7 bases spanning the gap. This CDR3 is CASSLDLLYEQYF. As DNA, the CDR3 is TGTGCCAGCAGCTTGGACTTACTCTACGAGCAGTACTTC.

This chain connects TRBV5-4 to TRBJ2-2; 7 bases line up with TRBD1. Germline values: CDR1 SGHNT, CDR2 YYREEE (reference sequence). This CDR3 region has 12 residues. Trimming removed 3 bases from V and 11 bases from J; junction bases left unmatched: 4. The CDR3 is CASSSRTGELFF. In nucleotides, the CDR3 is TGTGCCAGCAGCTCCCGGACAGGAGAGCTGTTTTTT.

The chain has TRBV7-2 and TRBJ2-7; D perhaps matches TRBD1 (5 bases). The V and J ends lost 4 bases and 0 bases respectively, with 13 bases between them. Germline V CDR1 and CDR2: SGHTA, FQGNSA. This CDR3 contains 15 residues. CDR3 DNA: TGTGCCAGCAGCTCTCAGGGTACAATCTCCTACGAGCAGTACTTC. Translated: CASSSQGTISYEQYF.

The chain uses TRBV5-1 and TRBJ2-3; the match to TRBD2 covers 7 bases. The ends lost 0 bases at V and 4 bases at J; junction bases unmatched: 8. Germline V CDR1 and CDR2: SGHRS, YFSETQ. The CDR3 consists of 16 residues. For the CDR3, the DNA is TGCGCCAGCAGCTTGGACGTGGGCGGGAGTGCAGATACGCAGTATTTT. This codes for CASSLDVGGSADTQYF.

CDR3 loop: CASSEDMVNQPQHF. The CDR3 DNA reads TGTGCCAGCAGCGAAGACATGGTCAATCAGCCCCAGCATTTT. The chain combines TRBV7-2 with TRBJ1-5; the D is unclear. Trimming shortened V by 5 bases and J by 3 bases, and 11 bases separated the two germline ends. The CDR3 covers 14 residues. Germline CDR1 SGHTA, CDR2 FQGNSA.

This clone was observed a single time. The chain is built from TRBV4-3 and TRBJ1-2; maybe TRBD1 (6 bases). Deletions cut 0 bases from V and 4 bases from J, with 21 bases between. The CDR3 is made up of 18 amino acids. CDR1 is LGHNA and CDR2 is YSLEER in the germline V gene. CDR3 in DNA: TGCGCCAGCAGCCAAGAATCGTCGGGGAGGGGGTTCGGCTATGGCTACACCTTC. Its protein product is CASSQESSGRGFGYGYTF.

The CDR3 DNA reads TGTGCCAGCAGCGTTAGTTGGACTAGCTTCGACGAGCAGTACTTC. This encodes CASSVSWTSFDEQYF. This chain uses TRBV9 with TRBJ2-7; 8 nucleotides agree with TRBD2. The CDR3 totals 15 residues. Germline trimming cut 2 bases from V and 5 bases from J; bases unmatched to any gene: 9. The germline V gene encodes CDR1 SGDLS and CDR2 YYNGEE.

The J gene is TRBJ2-3, the V gene TRBV2, with D possibly being TRBD2 (5 bases). Germline-derived CDR1 and CDR2 are SNHLY and FYNNEI. The CDR3 covers 14 residues. With 6 bases removed from V and 2 bases from J, the gap between germline ends came to 12 bases. CDR3 nucleotides: TGTGCCAGCAGGGGAGTCGGGCCCACAGATACGCAGTATTTT. This translates into CASRGVGPTDTQYF.

This clone has more than one count but fewer than ten. The J gene is TRBJ2-5, the V gene TRBV4-1, with a tentative D call TRBD1 (5 bases). V was shortened by 0 bases and J by 7 bases, with 15 bases between the two germline ends. The CDR3 is 15 amino acids. The germline CDR1 and CDR2 sequences are MGHRA and YSYEKL. CDR3 protein: CASSQEARVEATQYF. The CDR3 DNA follows: TGCGCCAGCAGCCAAGAGGCCAGGGTCGAGGCGACCCAGTACTTC.

This clone occurred a few times. The chain combines TRBV11-1 with TRBJ2-3; D is perhaps TRBD2 (6 bases). Germline V lookup: CDR1 SGHAT, CDR2 FQDESV (reference sequence). The CDR3 runs to 16 residues. V was trimmed by 5 bases and J by 4 bases, leaving 19 bases between them. CDR3 coding DNA: TGTGCCAGCAGCCCAGGGACTCGTCGGGTTCCAGATACGCAGTATTTT. This encodes CASSPGTRRVPDTQYF.

This clone has a handful of counts. V usage is TRBV28 and J usage is TRBJ2-7, with 9 bases fitting TRBD2. Trimming took 6 bases from V and 6 from J; bases not matched to a gene: 9. The CDR3 runs to 14 residues. CDR1 MDHEN and CDR2 SYDVKM come from the germline V gene. CDR3 region: CASRDVAGDFEQYF. The CDR3 DNA reads as TGTGCCAGCAGGGATGTAGCGGGGGATTTCGAGCAGTACTTC.

The chain uses TRBV27 and TRBJ2-6; D not resolved. Per the germline V gene, CDR1 is MNHEY and CDR2 is SMNVEV (reference sequence). Trimming took 4 bases from V and 0 from J, leaving 4 bases between them. The CDR3 spans 14 residues. Written as DNA, the CDR3 is TGTGCCAGCAGTTCGGGCTCTGGGGCCAACGTCCTGACTTTC. Its translation: CASSSGSGANVLTF. Drawing the rest from reference TRBV27 and TRBJ2-6, the complete variable domain is EAQVTQNPRYLITVTGKKLTVTCSQNMNHEYMSWYRQDPGLGLRQIYYSMNVEVTDKGDVPEGYKVSRKEKRNFPLILESPSPNQTSLYFCASSSGSGANVLTFGAGSRLTVL.

The V and J genes are TRBV28 and TRBJ1-1; D gene ambiguous. Per the germline V gene, CDR1 is MDHEN and CDR2 is SYDVKM. The CDR3 runs 10 residues. V was shortened by 10 bases and J by 3 bases, with 6 bases between the two germline ends. The DNA for the CDR3 is TGTGCCAACTCCTACACTGAAGCTTTCTTT. This sequence encodes CANSYTEAFF.

The rearrangement joins TRBV28 to TRBJ1-1; tentative D call: TRBD1 (5 bases). Trimming took 6 bases from V and 4 from J, leaving 15 bases between them. Germline V gene lookup returns CDR1 MDHEN and CDR2 SYDVKM. The CDR3 runs to 14 residues. CDR3 in amino acids: CASSLGRRGTEAFF. CDR3 DNA sequence: TGTGCCAGCAGCCTGGGACGGAGGGGCACTGAAGCTTTCTTT. The variable domain in full, with the rest retrieved from reference TRBV28 and TRBJ1-1, is DVKVTQSSRYLVKRTGEKVFLECVQDMDHENMFWYRQDPGLGLRLIYFSYDVKMKEKGDIPEGYSVSREKKERFSLILESASTNQTSMYLCASSLGRRGTEAFFGQGTRLTVV.

V is TRBV7-2 and J is TRBJ2-3; D gene ambiguous. Germline V gene sequence: CDR1 SGHTA, CDR2 FQGNSA. CDR3 length: 15 residues. Trimming left V 1 base short and J 2 bases short, with 10 bases between. The CDR3 DNA reads TGTGCCAGCAGCTTAGACAGCTCCTTCACAGATACGCAGTATTTT. This codes for CASSLDSSFTDTQYF.